The sequence of this T cell receptor (beta chain) was determined in a study of graft-versus-host responses after intestinal transplantation. Background on the study: Transplants were multivisceral, liver-intestinal, or isolated intestinal. Notes on the study in general: Some GvH clones were seen earlier in gut or blood, suggesting intestinal origin.

Remarks on this clone: Its antigen is not identified.

Libraries were prepared by immunoSEQ multiplex PCR; TCRdb keeps only in-frame clonotypes and omits some of them. This table holds about 90,000 clones, over 75% found once. This specimen consisted of unstimulated CD8+ T cells sorted from spleen or lymph node cells, obtained before intestinal transplant. The TCR originated in a human donor who received an intestinal transplant.

Here the CDR3 reads CASSISSGVETQYF. CDR3 bases: TGTGCCAGTAGTATCAGTTCGGGAGTAGAGACCCAGTACTTC. The V call is TRBV19, the J call TRBJ2-5; TRBD2 is a possible D gene (6 bases). The CDR3 contains 14 residues. Germline assignment: CDR1 LNHDA and CDR2 SQIVND (reference sequence). V lost 3 bases to trimming and J lost 4 bases, with 12 bases between them.